This is a list of T cell receptor beta chains from one sample in a study of regulatory T cells in long-lasting Graves disease. A single record per CDR3 protein comes from TCRdb applying MiXCR to the multiplex PCR reads. The repertoire has approximately 540,000 distinct CDR3 sequences, around 12% of them found once; the top ten carry around 10%. A further study also used this sample, focusing on T cells in Graves' hyperthyroidism and ophthalmopathy.

Sample: peripheral blood mononuclear cells (PBMCs), taken at new diagnosis, from a patient treated with antithyroid drugs. These receptors were obtained from a woman aged 25 to 45 with Graves disease. The CDR3 runs from the conserved cysteine through the conserved F or W. A D gene is named only where the DNA matches it firmly. Rows may omit the clone size; those that give it use once, few, many or a size class.

TRBJ2-3 TRBV24-1 many NA CATSDMTDTQYF TGTGCCACCAGTGATATGACAGATACGCAGTATTTT
TRBJ1-3 TRBV19 many TRBD1 CASRDSPGGNTIYF TGTGCCAGCAGGGACAGCCCGGGTGGAAACACCATATATTTT
TRBJ2-7 TRBV7-9 NA NA CASGSRERGEQYF TGTGCCAGCGGTTCAAGGGAAAGGGGCGAGCAGTACTTC
TRBJ2-7 TRBV9 NA NA CASSVGSENYEQYF TGTGCCAGCAGCGTAGGGTCAGAAAACTACGAGCAGTACTTC
TRBJ2-3 TRBV6-9 many NA CASSYVWGTESADTQYF TGTGCCAGCAGTTACGTATGGGGGACTGAGTCAGCAGATACGCAGTATTTT
TRBJ2-7 TRBV18 NA NA CASSQDTSYEQYF TGTGCCAGCTCCCAGGACACTTCCTACGAGCAGTACTTC
TRBJ1-1 TRBV6-1 NA NA CASTLDLTSTEAFF TGTGCCAGCACTTTGGACCTAACTAGCACTGAAGCTTTCTTT
TRBJ2-4 TRBV19 few TRBD1 CASKPGQGLSNIQYF TGTGCCAGTAAACCGGGACAGGGACTCTCAAACATTCAGTACTTC
TRBJ2-7 TRBV7-6 many NA CASSLEDGSYEQYF TGTGCCAGCAGCCTAGAGGACGGGTCCTACGAGCAGTACTTC
TRBJ1-2 TRBV6-1 many NA CASSEQGFKGYTF TGTGCCAGCAGTGAACAGGGGTTCAAGGGCTACACCTTC
TRBJ1-2 TRBV14 many NA CASAANRAIYGYTF TGTGCCTCAGCAGCGAACAGGGCGATCTATGGCTACACCTTC
TRBJ2-1 TRBV7-9 NA NA CASSLFKGQGRLKSYNEQFF TGTGCCAGCAGCTTATTTAAAGGCCAGGGAAGATTAAAGTCCTACAATGAGCAGTTCTTC
TRBJ2-5 TRBV12-3/TRBV12-4 many NA CASSSGTAQETQYF TGTGCCAGCAGTTCTGGGACTGCTCAAGAGACCCAGTACTTC
TRBJ1-5 TRBV30 many NA CAWSVSGPNQPQHF TGTGCCTGGAGTGTATCAGGGCCGAATCAGCCCCAGCATTTT
TRBJ2-2 TRBV27 many NA CASSPPGRTGELFF TGTGCCAGCAGTCCCCCCGGACGGACCGGGGAGCTGTTTTTT
TRBJ1-3 TRBV25-1 NA NA CASTGAMGRGNTIYF TGTGCCAGCACCGGGGCGATGGGCCGGGGAAACACCATATATTTT
TRBJ2-3 TRBV12-3/TRBV12-4 many NA CASSSPSGGGTDTQYF TGTGCCAGCAGTTCGCCAAGCGGAGGGGGCACAGATACGCAGTATTTT
TRBJ2-2 TRBV2 many NA CASSDRGAGTGELFF TGTGCCAGCAGTGACCGGGGGGCTGGGACCGGGGAGCTGTTTTTT
TRBJ2-1 TRBV5-6 many TRBD2 CASSPMVREGSYNEQFF TGTGCCAGCAGCCCCATGGTGAGGGAGGGCTCTTACAATGAGCAGTTCTTC
TRBJ1-4 TRBV4-1 NA NA CASSQVFATNEKLFF TGCGCCAGCAGCCAAGTGTTTGCAACTAATGAAAAACTGTTTTTT
TRBJ2-1 TRBV5-6 NA TRBD2 CASSQVGTSGFAGHNEQFF TGTGCCAGCTCGCAAGTCGGGACTAGCGGATTTGCGGGGCACAATGAGCAGTTCTTC
TRBJ2-7 TRBV20-1 few NA CSASGRTGFYEQYF TGCAGTGCTAGCGGGAGGACAGGGTTCTACGAGCAGTACTTC
TRBJ2-3 TRBV7-9 few TRBD1 CASSSYRGSTDTQYF TGTGCCAGCAGCTCATACAGGGGCAGCACAGATACGCAGTATTTT
TRBJ2-3 TRBV7-8 many TRBD2 CASSFRTSGSPPTDTQYF TGTGCCAGCAGCTTCAGGACTAGCGGGAGTCCACCCACAGATACGCAGTATTTT
TRBJ1-2 TRBV20-1 many TRBD1 CSASMYRGSYGYTF TGCAGTGCTAGTATGTACAGGGGTAGCTATGGCTACACCTTC
TRBJ2-1 TRBV6-2/TRBV6-3 few TRBD1 CASSDRGLLGNEQFF TGTGCCAGCAGTGACAGGGGCTTGTTGGGCAATGAGCAGTTCTTC
TRBJ2-1 TRBV4-1 few TRBD2 CASSQTLSGSIQNEQFF TGCGCCAGCAGCCAAACCCTTAGCGGGAGTATACAGAATGAGCAGTTCTTC
TRBJ1-6 TRBV18 few NA CASSPAGTPGPPLHF TGTGCCAGCTCACCGGCCGGGACGCCTGGACCTCCCCTCCACTTT
TRBJ2-1 TRBV5-1 many NA CASQVNLDEQFF TGCGCCAGCCAAGTGAACTTAGATGAGCAGTTCTTC
TRBJ1-6 TRBV30 many NA CAWRMAPGGPLHF TGTGCCTGGAGGATGGCCCCTGGGGGTCCCCTCCACTTT
TRBJ1-4 TRBV5-1 NA TRBD1 CASSASGTDNEKLFF TGCGCCAGCAGCGCATCCGGGACAGATAATGAAAAACTGTTTTTT
TRBJ1-1 TRBV11-2 many NA CASSRTRGGRHTEAFF TGTGCCAGCAGCCGCACCCGCGGGGGGCGGCACACTGAAGCTTTCTTT